The sequence of this T cell receptor beta chain was determined in a study of glioma-infiltrating T cells after dendritic cell vaccination. Study in general: Between about 2003 and 2012, patients got autologous tumor lysate-pulsed dendritic cell vaccines.

This clone showed up just a few times. Its antigen is not identified. Time point specified: after dendritic cell vaccination, including at tumor progression/relapse. PBMC were collected before vaccination, two weeks after the third vaccination, and at progression. Per the germline V gene, CDR1 is LNHDA and CDR2 is SQIVND (reference sequence). The length of the CDR3 is 13 residues. The V segment lost 6 bases and the J segment 5 bases; nucleotides outside the gene matches: 5. Findings and caveats of the study: Higher pretreatment TIL content predicted longer progression-free time and survival.

Input was approximately 2.2 ug genomic DNA, or all available if less. This table comes from immunoSEQ multiplex PCR, and its TCRdb copy is limited to in-frame clones, with some not included. Of roughly 100,000 clones listed, over 80% are singletons. This receptor was taken from a human donor with glioblastoma. This specimen was blood, taken after dendritic cell vaccination. V usage is TRBV19 and J usage is TRBJ2-7; TRBD2 matches 9 bases. The CDR3 protein is CASSSGTSNEQYF. CDR3 in DNA: TGTGCCAGTAGCTCCGGGACTAGCAACGAGCAGTACTTC.